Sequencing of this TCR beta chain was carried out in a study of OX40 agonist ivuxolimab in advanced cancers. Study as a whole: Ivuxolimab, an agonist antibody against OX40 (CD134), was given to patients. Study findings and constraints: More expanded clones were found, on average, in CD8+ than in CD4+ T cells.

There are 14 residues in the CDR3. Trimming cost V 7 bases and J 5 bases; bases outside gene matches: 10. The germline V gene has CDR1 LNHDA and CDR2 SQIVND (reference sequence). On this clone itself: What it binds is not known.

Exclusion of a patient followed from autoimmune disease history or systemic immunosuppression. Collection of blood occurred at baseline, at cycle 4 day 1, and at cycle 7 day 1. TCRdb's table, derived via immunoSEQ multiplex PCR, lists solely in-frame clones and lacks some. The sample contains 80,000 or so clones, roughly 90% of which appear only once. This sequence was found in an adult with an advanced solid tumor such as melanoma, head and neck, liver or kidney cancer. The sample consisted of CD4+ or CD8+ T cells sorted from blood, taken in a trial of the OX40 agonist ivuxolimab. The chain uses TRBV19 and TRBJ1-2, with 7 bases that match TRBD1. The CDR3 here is CASTSPDRAYGYTF. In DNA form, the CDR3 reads TGTGCCAGTACCTCCCCTGACAGGGCATATGGCTACACCTTC.